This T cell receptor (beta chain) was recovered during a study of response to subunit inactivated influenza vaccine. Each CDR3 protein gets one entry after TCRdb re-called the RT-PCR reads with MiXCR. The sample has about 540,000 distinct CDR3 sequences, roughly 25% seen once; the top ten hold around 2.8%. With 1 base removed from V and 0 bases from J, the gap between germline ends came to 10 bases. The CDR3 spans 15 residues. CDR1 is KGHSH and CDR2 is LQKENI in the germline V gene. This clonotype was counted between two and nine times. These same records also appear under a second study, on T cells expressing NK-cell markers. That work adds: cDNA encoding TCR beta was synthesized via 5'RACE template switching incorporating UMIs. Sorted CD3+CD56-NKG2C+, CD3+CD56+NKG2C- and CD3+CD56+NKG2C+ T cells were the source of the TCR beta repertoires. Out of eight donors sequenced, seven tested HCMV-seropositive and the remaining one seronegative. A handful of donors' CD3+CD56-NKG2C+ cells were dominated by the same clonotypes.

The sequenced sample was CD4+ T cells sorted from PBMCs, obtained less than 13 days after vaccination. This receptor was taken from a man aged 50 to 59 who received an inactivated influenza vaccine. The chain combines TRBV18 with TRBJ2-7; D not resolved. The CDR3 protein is CASSPQGRSSYEQYF. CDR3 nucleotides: TGTGCCAGCTCACCACAAGGACGGAGCTCCTACGAGCAGTACTTC.